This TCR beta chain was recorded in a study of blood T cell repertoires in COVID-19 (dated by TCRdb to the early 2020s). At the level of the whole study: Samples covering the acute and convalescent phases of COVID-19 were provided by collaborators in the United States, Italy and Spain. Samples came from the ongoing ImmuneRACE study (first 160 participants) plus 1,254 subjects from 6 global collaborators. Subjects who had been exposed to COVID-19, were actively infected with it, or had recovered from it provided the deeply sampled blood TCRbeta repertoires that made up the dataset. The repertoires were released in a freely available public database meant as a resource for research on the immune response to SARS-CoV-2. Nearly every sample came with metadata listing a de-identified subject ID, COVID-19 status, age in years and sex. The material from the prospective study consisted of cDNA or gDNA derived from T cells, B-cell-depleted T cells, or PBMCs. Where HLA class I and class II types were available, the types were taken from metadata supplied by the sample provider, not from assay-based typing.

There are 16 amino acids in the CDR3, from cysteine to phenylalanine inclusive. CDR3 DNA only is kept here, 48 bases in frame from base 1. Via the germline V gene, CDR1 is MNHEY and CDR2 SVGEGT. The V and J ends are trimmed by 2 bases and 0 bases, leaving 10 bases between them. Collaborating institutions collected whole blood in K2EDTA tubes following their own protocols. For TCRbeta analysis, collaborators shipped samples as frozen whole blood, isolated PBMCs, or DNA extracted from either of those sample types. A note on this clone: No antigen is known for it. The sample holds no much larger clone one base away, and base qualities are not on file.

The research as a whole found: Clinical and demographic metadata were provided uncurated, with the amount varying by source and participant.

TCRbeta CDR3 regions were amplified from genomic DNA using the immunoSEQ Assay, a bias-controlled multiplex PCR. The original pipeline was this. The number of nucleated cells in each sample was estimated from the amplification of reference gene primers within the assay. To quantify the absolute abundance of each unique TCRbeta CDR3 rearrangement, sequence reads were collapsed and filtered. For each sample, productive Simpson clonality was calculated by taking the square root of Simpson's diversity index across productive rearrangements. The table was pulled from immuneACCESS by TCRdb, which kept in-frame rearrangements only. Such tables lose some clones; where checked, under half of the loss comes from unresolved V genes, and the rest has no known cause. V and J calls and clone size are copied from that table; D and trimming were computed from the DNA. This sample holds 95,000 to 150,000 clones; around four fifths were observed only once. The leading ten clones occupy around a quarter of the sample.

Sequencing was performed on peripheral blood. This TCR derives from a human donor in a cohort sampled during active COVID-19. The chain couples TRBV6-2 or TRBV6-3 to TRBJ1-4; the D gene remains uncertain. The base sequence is TGTGCCAGCAGTTACGGGCAGTTCGCAACTAATGAAAAACTGTTTTTT. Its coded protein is CASSYGQFATNEKLFF.